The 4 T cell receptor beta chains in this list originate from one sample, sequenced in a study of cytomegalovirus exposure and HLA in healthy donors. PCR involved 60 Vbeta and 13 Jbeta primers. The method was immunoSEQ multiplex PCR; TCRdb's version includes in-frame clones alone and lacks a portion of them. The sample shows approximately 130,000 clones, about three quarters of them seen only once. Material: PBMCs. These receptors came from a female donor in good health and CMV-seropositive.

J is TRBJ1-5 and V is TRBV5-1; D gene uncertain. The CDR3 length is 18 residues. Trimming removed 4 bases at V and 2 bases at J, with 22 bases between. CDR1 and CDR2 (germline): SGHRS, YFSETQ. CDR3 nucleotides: TGCGCCAGCAGCCTGAGGTCCGGTGGTTCTCTAGGCAATCAGCCCCAGCATTTT. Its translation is CASSLRSGGSLGNQPQHF.

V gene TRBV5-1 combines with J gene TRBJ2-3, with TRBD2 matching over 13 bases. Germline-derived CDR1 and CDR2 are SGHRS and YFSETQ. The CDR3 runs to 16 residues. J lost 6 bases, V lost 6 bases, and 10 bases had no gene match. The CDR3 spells CASTRTSGGSQDTQYF. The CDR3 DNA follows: TGCGCCAGCACCCGGACTAGCGGGGGTTCCCAGGATACGCAGTATTTT.

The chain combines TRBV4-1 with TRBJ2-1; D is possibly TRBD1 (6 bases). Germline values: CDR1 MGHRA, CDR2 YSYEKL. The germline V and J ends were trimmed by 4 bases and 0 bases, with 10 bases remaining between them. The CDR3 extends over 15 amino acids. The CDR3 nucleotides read TGCGCCAGCAGCCCAGGGGAGAGCTCCTACAATGAGCAGTTCTTC. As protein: CASSPGESSYNEQFF.

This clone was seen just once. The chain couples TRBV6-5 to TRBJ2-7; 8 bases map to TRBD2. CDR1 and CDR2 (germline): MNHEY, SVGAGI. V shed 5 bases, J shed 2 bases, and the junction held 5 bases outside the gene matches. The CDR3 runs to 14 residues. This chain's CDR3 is CASSRTSPPYEQYF. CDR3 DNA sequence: TGTGCCAGCAGTCGGACTAGCCCCCCCTACGAGCAGTACTTC.